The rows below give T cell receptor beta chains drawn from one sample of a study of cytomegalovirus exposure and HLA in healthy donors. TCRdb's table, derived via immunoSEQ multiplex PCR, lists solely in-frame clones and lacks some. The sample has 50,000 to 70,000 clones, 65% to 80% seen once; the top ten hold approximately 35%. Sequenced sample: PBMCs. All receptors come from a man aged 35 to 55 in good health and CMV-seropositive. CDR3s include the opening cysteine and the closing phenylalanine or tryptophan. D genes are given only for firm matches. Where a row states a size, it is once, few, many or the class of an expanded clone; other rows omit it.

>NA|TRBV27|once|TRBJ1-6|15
CASRAWGGNNSPLHF
TGTGCCAGCAGGGCTTGGGGGGGGAATAATTCACCCCTCCACTTT
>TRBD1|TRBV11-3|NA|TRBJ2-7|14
CASSQGGSSYEQYF
TGTGCCAGCAGCCAAGGGGGCTCCTCCTACGAGCAGTACTTC
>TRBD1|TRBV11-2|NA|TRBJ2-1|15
CASSLRGRNTNEQFF
TGTGCCAGCAGCCTCAGGGGGCGGAATACGAATGAGCAGTTCTTC
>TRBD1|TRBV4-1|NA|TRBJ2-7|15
CASSLPGQGTYEQYF
TGCGCCAGCAGCTTGCCGGGACAGGGAACCTACGAGCAGTACTTC
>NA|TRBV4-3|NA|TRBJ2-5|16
CASSQDFPGEAETQYF
TGCGCCAGCAGCCAAGACTTTCCGGGGGAAGCGGAGACCCAGTACTTC
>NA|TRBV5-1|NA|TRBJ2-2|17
CASSLGHRDKNTGELFF
TGCGCCAGCAGCTTGGGGCACAGGGACAAGAACACCGGGGAGCTGTTTTTT
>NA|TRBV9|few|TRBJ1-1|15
CASSVTGSLNTEAFF
TGTGCCAGCAGCGTAACAGGCAGCCTGAACACTGAAGCTTTCTTT
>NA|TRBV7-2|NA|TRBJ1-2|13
CASSRAGAYGYTF
TGTGCCAGCAGCCGGGCAGGGGCCTATGGCTACACCTTC
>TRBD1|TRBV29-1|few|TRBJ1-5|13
CSVAGTANQPQHF
TGCAGCGTAGCCGGGACAGCAAATCAGCCCCAGCATTTT
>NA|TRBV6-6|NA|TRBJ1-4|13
CASSYSRSEKLFF
TGTGCCAGCAGTTACTCCCGGAGTGAAAAACTGTTTTTT
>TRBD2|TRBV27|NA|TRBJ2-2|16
CASTVGGGGAVGELFF
TGTGCCAGCACAGTAGGCGGCGGGGGGGCCGTCGGGGAGCTGTTTTTT
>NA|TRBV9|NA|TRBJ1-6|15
CASSPHGEGNSPLHF
TGTGCCAGCAGCCCCCATGGGGAGGGGAATTCACCCCTCCACTTT
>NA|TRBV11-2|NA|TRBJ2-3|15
CASSLGGLRGSTQYF
TGTGCCAGCAGCTTAGGAGGGCTCCGGGGTAGTACGCAGTATTTT
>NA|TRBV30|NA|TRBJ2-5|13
CAWTQGSTETQYF
TGTGCCTGGACTCAGGGATCTACAGAGACCCAGTACTTC
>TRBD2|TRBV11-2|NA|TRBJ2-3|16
CASSWTSGVSTDTQYF
TGTGCCAGCAGCTGGACTAGCGGGGTTAGCACAGATACGCAGTATTTT
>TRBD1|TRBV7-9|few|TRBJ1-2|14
CALSGGTGDHGYTF
TGTGCTCTCAGTGGGGGGACAGGGGACCATGGCTACACCTTC
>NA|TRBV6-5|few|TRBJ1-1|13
CASSPPLATEAFF
TGTGCCAGCAGCCCCCCCCTGGCCACTGAAGCTTTCTTT
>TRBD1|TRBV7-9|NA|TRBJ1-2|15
CASSLGGGQNYGYTF
TGTGCCAGCAGCTTAGGAGGGGGACAGAACTATGGCTACACCTTC
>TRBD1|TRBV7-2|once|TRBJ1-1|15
CASSLVGQGKAEAFF
TGTGCCAGCAGCTTAGTGGGACAGGGTAAGGCTGAAGCTTTCTTT
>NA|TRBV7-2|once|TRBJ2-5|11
CASSFGETQYF
TGTGCCAGCAGCTTCGGAGAGACCCAGTACTTC
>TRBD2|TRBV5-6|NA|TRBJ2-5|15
CASSFLAGGKETQYF
TGTGCCAGCAGTTTCCTAGCGGGGGGGAAGGAGACCCAGTACTTC
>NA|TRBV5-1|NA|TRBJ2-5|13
CASSLGGFETQYF
TGCGCCAGCAGCTTGGGGGGCTTTGAGACCCAGTACTTC
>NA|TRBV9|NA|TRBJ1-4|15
CASSEGQLVGEKLFF
TGTGCCAGCAGCGAGGGACAACTAGTGGGTGAAAAACTGTTTTTT
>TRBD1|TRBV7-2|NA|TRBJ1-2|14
CASSPGTANYGYTF
TGTGCCAGCAGCCCAGGGACAGCTAACTATGGCTACACCTTC
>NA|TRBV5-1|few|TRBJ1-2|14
CASSLARVPYGYTF
TGCGCCAGCAGCTTGGCCAGGGTCCCCTATGGCTACACCTTC
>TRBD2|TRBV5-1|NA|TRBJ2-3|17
CASSLGGGTFSTDTQYF
TGCGCCAGCAGCTTGGGCGGGGGGACTTTTAGCACAGATACGCAGTATTTT
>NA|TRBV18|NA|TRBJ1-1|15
CASSPDQGTSTEAFF
TGTGCCAGCTCACCAGACCAGGGTACAAGCACTGAAGCTTTCTTT
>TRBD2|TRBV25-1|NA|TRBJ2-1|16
CASSEPGTSVNNEQFF
TGTGCCAGCAGTGAACCCGGGACTAGTGTCAACAATGAGCAGTTCTTC
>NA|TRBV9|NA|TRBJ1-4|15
CASSVETGAGEKLFF
TGTGCCAGCAGCGTTGAGACAGGTGCGGGTGAAAAACTGTTTTTT
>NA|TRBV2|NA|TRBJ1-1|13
CASSSQLNTEAFF
TGTGCCAGCAGTTCACAGCTGAACACTGAAGCTTTCTTT
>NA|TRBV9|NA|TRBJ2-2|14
CASSVAGIAGELFF
TGTGCCAGCAGCGTAGCGGGGATCGCCGGGGAGCTGTTTTTT
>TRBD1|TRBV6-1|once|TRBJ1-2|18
CASSDRILGQGVRYGYTF
TGTGCCAGCAGTGACCGAATACTGGGACAGGGTGTGAGGTATGGCTACACCTTC
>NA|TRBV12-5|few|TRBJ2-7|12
CASGLGVYEQYF
TGTGCTAGTGGTTTGGGAGTTTACGAGCAGTACTTC
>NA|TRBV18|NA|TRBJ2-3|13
CASSPRLTDTQYF
TGTGCCAGCTCACCGAGACTCACAGATACGCAGTATTTT
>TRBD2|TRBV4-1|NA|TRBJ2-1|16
CASSQDTSGGRNEQFF
TGCGCCAGCAGCCAAGATACCAGCGGGGGGCGCAATGAGCAGTTCTTC
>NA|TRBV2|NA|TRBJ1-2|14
CASSEADSGYGYTF
TGTGCCAGCAGTGAGGCGGACAGTGGCTATGGCTACACCTTC
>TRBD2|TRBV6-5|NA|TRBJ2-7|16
CASSYSLLAGGYEQYF
TGTGCCAGCAGTTACTCGCTACTAGCGGGGGGGTACGAGCAGTACTTC
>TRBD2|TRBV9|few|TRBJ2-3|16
CASSVDPAGGDGTQYF
TGTGCCAGCAGCGTAGACCCAGCGGGGGGCGATGGTACGCAGTATTTT
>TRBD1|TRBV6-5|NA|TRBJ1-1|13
CASVRQGDAEAFF
TGTGCCAGCGTTAGACAGGGGGACGCTGAAGCTTTCTTT
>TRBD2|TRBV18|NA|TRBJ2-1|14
CASQIAGGYNEQFF
TGTGCCAGCCAGATAGCGGGGGGGTACAATGAGCAGTTCTTC
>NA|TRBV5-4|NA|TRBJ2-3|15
CASSLDQGFTDTQYF
TGTGCCAGCAGCTTGGATCAGGGTTTCACAGATACGCAGTATTTT
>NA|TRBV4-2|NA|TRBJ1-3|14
CASSRQGLEDTIYF
TGTGCCAGCAGCCGACAAGGCCTGGAGGACACCATATATTTT
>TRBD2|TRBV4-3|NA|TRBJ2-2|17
CASSQEVVTGGASELFF
TGCGCCAGCAGCCAAGAAGTAGTAACCGGGGGGGCCTCTGAGCTGTTTTTT
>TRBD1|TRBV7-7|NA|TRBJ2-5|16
CASSKLTGGLGETQYF
TGTGCCAGCAGCAAATTGACAGGGGGCTTGGGAGAGACCCAGTACTTC
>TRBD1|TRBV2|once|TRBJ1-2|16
CASKVQDRVLTDGYTF
TGTGCCAGCAAAGTCCAGGACAGGGTTTTGACGGATGGCTACACCTTC
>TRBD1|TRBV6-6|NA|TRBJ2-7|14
CASTTGQGAREQYF
TGTGCCAGCACCACGGGACAGGGGGCCAGAGAGCAGTACTTC
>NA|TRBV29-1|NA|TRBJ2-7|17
CSVGSDKMGLGSYEQYF
TGCAGCGTTGGATCGGACAAGATGGGGCTAGGGTCCTACGAGCAGTACTTC
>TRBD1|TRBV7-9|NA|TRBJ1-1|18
CASSVRGQGISGDTEAFF
TGTGCCAGCAGCGTTCGGGGACAGGGAATCTCCGGGGACACTGAAGCTTTCTTT